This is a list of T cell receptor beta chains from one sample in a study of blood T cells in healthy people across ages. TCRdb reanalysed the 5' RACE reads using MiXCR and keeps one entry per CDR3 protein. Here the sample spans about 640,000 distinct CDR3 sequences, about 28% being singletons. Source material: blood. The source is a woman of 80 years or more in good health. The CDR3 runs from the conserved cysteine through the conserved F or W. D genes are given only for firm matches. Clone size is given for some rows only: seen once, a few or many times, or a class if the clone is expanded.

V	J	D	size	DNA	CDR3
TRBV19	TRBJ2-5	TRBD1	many	TGTGCCAGTAGTACCCCGGGACAGGCGGGTGAGCAGTACTTC	CASSTPGQAGEQYF
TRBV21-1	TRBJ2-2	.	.	TGTGCCAGCAGGGCGGGGAACACCGGGGAGCTGTTTTTT	CASRAGNTGELFF
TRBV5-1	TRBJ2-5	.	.	TGCGCCAGCAGCTTTGGATACAGCCGGGAGACCCAGTACTTC	CASSFGYSRETQYF
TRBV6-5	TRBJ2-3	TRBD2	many	TGTGCCAGCGGCGGGGGTTCTGCTAGCACAGATACGCAGTATTTT	CASGGGSASTDTQYF
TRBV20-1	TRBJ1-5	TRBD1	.	TGCAGTACAGGGGGTGAGCGCAATCAGCCCCAGCATTTT	CSTGGERNQPQHF
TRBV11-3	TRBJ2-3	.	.	TGTGCCAGCAGCCAAGACGGGTTTGGGGATACGCAGTATTTT	CASSQDGFGDTQYF
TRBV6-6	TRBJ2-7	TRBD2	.	TGTGCCAGCGGGGGGGTGGCCTCCTACGAGCAGTACTTC	CASGGVASYEQYF
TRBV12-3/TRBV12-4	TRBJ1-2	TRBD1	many	TGTGCCAGCAGTTTTCCGACGGGACAGGGTCTCCGGGGCTACACCTTC	CASSFPTGQGLRGYTF
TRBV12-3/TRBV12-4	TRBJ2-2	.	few	TGTGCCAGCAGTCCCTCAACCGGGGAGCTGTTTTTT	CASSPSTGELFF
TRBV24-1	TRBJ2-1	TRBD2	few	TGTGCCACCAGTGAGCTGACTAGCGGGGGGGCCGGCGAGCAGTTCTTC	CATSELTSGGAGEQFF
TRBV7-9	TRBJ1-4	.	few	TGTGCCAGCAGCTTAGGAGGTGGCAGTGCTTATGAAAAACTGTTTTTT	CASSLGGGSAYEKLFF
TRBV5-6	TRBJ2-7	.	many	TGTGCCAGCAGCTTGTCTGATACCTTCTCCTACGAGCAGTACTTC	CASSLSDTFSYEQYF
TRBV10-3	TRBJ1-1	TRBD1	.	TGTGCCATCAGAGCGACAGGGAGAGGAGAGAACACTGAAGCTTTCTTT	CAIRATGRGENTEAFF
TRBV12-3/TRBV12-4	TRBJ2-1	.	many	TGTGCCAGCAGTTTAGCTTTCGCGGAGACCTACTTCCATGAGCAGTTCTTC	CASSLAFAETYFHEQFF
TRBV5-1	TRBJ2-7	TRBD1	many	TGCGCCAGCAGCTGGGGGGACAGGGAGTACGAGCAGTACTTC	CASSWGDREYEQYF
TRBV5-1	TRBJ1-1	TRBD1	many	TGCGCCAGCAGCTTGGAGGGGGCTGTTCGCGACACTGAAGCTTTCTTT	CASSLEGAVRDTEAFF
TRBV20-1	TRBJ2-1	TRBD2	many	TGCAGTGCTAGAGTTAAGCTAGCGGGATCCTACAATGAGCAGTTCTTC	CSARVKLAGSYNEQFF
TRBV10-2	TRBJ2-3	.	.	TGCGCCAGCAAACCGGGACAACAAGATACGCAGTATTTT	CASKPGQQDTQYF
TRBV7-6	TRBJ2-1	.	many	TGTGCCAGCAGCTACGATTCTTCTGGGGGGGGGCTGAATGAGCAGTTCTTC	CASSYDSSGGGLNEQFF
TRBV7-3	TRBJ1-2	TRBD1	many	TGTGCCAGCAGCCCGGGGACAGGGAAGGGCGGCTACACCTTC	CASSPGTGKGGYTF
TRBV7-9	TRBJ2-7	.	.	TGTGCCAGCAGTGGGGTGAAGAACGAGCAGTACTTC	CASSGVKNEQYF
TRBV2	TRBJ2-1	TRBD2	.	TGTGCCAGCATAGCGGGCTCTTGCAATGAGCAGTTCTTC	CASIAGSCNEQFF
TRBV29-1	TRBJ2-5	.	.	TGCAGCGCCCCAGTGGGGCGTCGAGAGACCCAGTACTTC	CSAPVGRRETQYF
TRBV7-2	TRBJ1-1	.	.	TGTGCCAGCAGCTTATCGGCCGGGCGTTCCGAAGCTTTCTTT	CASSLSAGRSEAFF
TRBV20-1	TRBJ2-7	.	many	TGCAGTGCTAGAGATCGAGGCTCTCAATACTCCTACGAGCAGTACTTC	CSARDRGSQYSYEQYF
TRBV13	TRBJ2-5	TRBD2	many	TGTGCCAGCAGCTTAAGGGCTAGCGGGGCACAAGAGACCCAGTACTTC	CASSLRASGAQETQYF
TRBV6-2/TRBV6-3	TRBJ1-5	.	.	TGTGCCAGCAAAGAAGCCAGTGTCGGTCAGCCCCAGCATTTT	CASKEASVGQPQHF
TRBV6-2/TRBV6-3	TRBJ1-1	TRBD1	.	TGTGCCAGCAGTTACCCGACTGGACAGGGAGGAAGGAACACTGAAGCTTTCTTT	CASSYPTGQGGRNTEAFF
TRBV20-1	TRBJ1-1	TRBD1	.	TGCAGTGCTAATGACAGGGGGCATAACACTGAAGCTTTCTTT	CSANDRGHNTEAFF
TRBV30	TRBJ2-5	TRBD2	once	TGTGCCGAGGGATTAGCGGGGGCCTGGAGGAAAGAGGCCCAGTACTTC	CAEGLAGAWRKEAQYF
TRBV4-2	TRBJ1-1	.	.	TGTGCCAGCAGCCAAGAATTAGGAGGGCCGAAGGCTGAAGCTTTCTTT	CASSQELGGPKAEAFF
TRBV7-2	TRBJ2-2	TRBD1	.	TGTGCCTGCGGACAGGGAACGACCGGGGAGCGGTTTTTT	CACGQGTTGERFF
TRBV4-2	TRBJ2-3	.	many	TGTGCCAGCAGCCAAGCGGGGGCTGTAGGCACAGATACGCAGTATTTT	CASSQAGAVGTDTQYF
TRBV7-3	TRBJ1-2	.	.	TGTGCCAGCAGCTTAACTAATGCGGGGGCGGGCTACACCTTC	CASSLTNAGAGYTF
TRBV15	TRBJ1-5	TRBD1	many	TGTGCCACCAGCAGGGAACAGGGGGCGGGTCAGCCCCAGCATTTT	CATSREQGAGQPQHF
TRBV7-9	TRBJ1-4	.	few	TGTGCCAGCAGCTTGGGGGGGCTCATTAATGAAAAACTGTTTTTT	CASSLGGLINEKLFF
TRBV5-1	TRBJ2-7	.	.	TGCGCCAGCAGCTTGGCCGGCAGGGTGGACTACGAGCAGTACTTC	CASSLAGRVDYEQYF
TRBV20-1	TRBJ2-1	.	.	TGCAGTGCTCTTGGCGGGGACAAGAGCTCCTACAAAGAGCAGTTCTTC	CSALGGDKSSYKEQFF
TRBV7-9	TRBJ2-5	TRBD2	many	TGTGCCAGCAGCTTAGAAGGTAGCGGGGTAGAGACCCAGTACTTC	CASSLEGSGVETQYF
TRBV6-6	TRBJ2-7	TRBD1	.	TGTGCCAGCACCGGGGACAGGGCCCACGAGCAGTACTTC	CASTGDRAHEQYF
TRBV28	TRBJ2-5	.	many	TGTGCCAGCAGGATATACAGAGATCAAGAGACCCAGTACTTC	CASRIYRDQETQYF
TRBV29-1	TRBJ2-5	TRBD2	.	TGCAGCGTTGAAACCGGGACTAGCGGGAGAGAGACCCAGTACTTC	CSVETGTSGRETQYF
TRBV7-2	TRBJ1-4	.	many	TGTGCCAGCAGCCCGGAGACGGGGCGGAGGAATGAAAAACTGTTTTTT	CASSPETGRRNEKLFF
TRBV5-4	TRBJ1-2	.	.	TGTGCCAGCAGCCTCGCCGGGACTCTTAAACTTGGCTACACCTTC	CASSLAGTLKLGYTF
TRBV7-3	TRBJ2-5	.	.	TGTGCCAGCAGCCTACTCGGGGGGCCGAGAGAGACCCAGTACTTC	CASSLLGGPRETQYF
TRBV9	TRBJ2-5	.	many	TGTGCCAGCAGCGTAGGGGGGTGGCAAGAGACCCAGTACTTC	CASSVGGWQETQYF
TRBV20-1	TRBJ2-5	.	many	TGCAGTGCTAGCGAGGAGGAGCAGACCCAGTACTTC	CSASEEEQTQYF
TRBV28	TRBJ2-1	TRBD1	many	TGTGCCAGCAGTTCAACAGGGGGCGCAACCAATGAGCAGTTCTTC	CASSSTGGATNEQFF
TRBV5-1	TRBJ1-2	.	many	TGCGCCAGCAGCTTGGACGGAGGGAGAGGCTACACCTTC	CASSLDGGRGYTF
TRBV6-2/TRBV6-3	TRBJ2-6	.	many	TGTGCCAGCAGTTACTCACAGGGTCTGGGGGCCAACGTCCTGACTTTC	CASSYSQGLGANVLTF
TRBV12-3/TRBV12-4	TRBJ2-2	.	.	TGTGCCAGCACCCCGCAGGGCGGTAACGCCGGGGAGCTGTTTTTT	CASTPQGGNAGELFF
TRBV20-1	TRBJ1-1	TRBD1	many	TGCAGTGCTCGTCCCCCAGGGGGCCCTGAAGCTTTCTTT	CSARPPGGPEAFF